Shown below are 14 T cell receptor beta chains from a single sample sequenced in a study of OX40 agonist ivuxolimab in advanced cancers. Sequencing was performed with immunoSEQ multiplex PCR; in TCRdb, only in-frame clones are kept and a portion is missing. The table records 85,000 to 95,000 clones, 80% to 90% of them present only once. Here the sequenced sample was CD4+ or CD8+ T cells sorted from blood, taken in a trial of the OX40 agonist ivuxolimab. These receptors all come from an adult with an advanced solid tumor such as melanoma, head and neck, liver or kidney cancer.

V is TRBV9 and J is TRBJ1-1; D remains unclear. The CDR3 extends over 16 amino acids. Germline CDR1 is SGDLS and CDR2 is YYNGEE. The V end was cut by 0 bases, the J end by 1 base, with 13 bases between. CDR3 region: CASSVAPAGSNTEAFF. The CDR3 DNA is TGTGCCAGCAGCGTAGCCCCGGCGGGGTCGAACACTGAAGCTTTCTTT.

The chain links TRBV11-3 to TRBJ2-1; 8 bases agree with TRBD2. The CDR3 length is 18 residues. The V gene's germline CDR1 is SGHNT and CDR2 YENEEA. The V and J ends lost 0 bases and 3 bases, in that order; junction bases with no gene match: 10. CDR3 coding DNA: TGTGCCAGCAGCTTAGAGGCGTGGGGGACTAGTCACTACAATGAGCAGTTCTTC. This encodes CASSLEAWGTSHYNEQFF.

The chain employs TRBV5-4 and TRBJ2-7; 12 bases are a match to TRBD2. The ends lost 0 bases at V and 3 bases at J; junction bases unmatched: 7. CDR1 and CDR2 from the germline V gene are SGHNT and YYREEE (reference sequence). The CDR3 runs 17 residues. Here the CDR3 reads CASSLVLAGGRVYEQYF. The CDR3 DNA reads as TGTGCCAGCAGCTTGGTACTAGCGGGGGGAAGAGTCTACGAGCAGTACTTC. Drawing the rest from reference TRBV5-4 and TRBJ2-7, the complete variable domain is ETGVTQSPTHLIKTRGQQVTLRCSSQSGHNTVSWYQQALGQGPQFIFQYYREEENGRGNFPPRFSGLQFPNYSSELNVNALELDDSALYLCASSLVLAGGRVYEQYFGPGTRLTVT.

This rearrangement joins TRBV30 to TRBJ2-3; D remains ambiguous. Germline CDR1 reads GTSNPN; CDR2 reads SVGIG (reference sequence). Trimming cost V 0 bases and J 5 bases, with 9 bases left between them. This CDR3 region has 13 residues. CDR3: CAWSVAPRDTQYF. CDR3 nucleotide sequence: TGTGCCTGGAGTGTCGCCCCGCGAGATACGCAGTATTTT.

The chain joins TRBV7-2 to TRBJ1-6; 7 bases agree with TRBD1. Trimming removed 4 bases from V and 4 bases from J; junction bases left unmatched: 7. The germline V gene has CDR1 SGHTA and CDR2 FQGNSA. This CDR3 has 16 residues. The DNA of the CDR3 is TGTGCCAGCAGCTCAACCGGGACAGTTTATAATTCACCCCTCCACTTT. It specifies CASSSTGTVYNSPLHF.

The genes are TRBV2 and TRBJ2-7; D not certain. Germline V CDR1 and CDR2: SNHLY, FYNNEI. V lost 6 bases and J 7 bases, leaving 19 bases between the germline ends. This CDR3 region has 14 residues. The CDR3 loop is CASRASGEVGEQYF. The CDR3 DNA reads as TGTGCCAGCAGGGCCTCGGGTGAGGTGGGGGAGCAGTACTTC.

The chain uses TRBV27 and TRBJ1-5; D possibly corresponds to TRBD1 (5 bases). Germline values: CDR1 MNHEY, CDR2 SMNVEV (reference sequence). The length of the CDR3 is 15 residues. V was trimmed by 4 bases and J by 0 bases, leaving 10 bases between them. In DNA, the CDR3 is TGTGCCAGCAGTTCAGGGATCTATAGCAATCAGCCCCAGCATTTT. Translated, it gives CASSSGIYSNQPQHF.

V gene TRBV25-1 combines with J gene TRBJ2-1; D not certain. Germline V gene sequence: CDR1 MGHDK, CDR2 SYGVNS. V was pared by 1 base and J by 7 bases, with 2 bases between. This CDR3 comprises 11 residues. For the CDR3, the DNA is TGTGCCAGCAGTGAATGGAATGAGCAGTTCTTC. Amino acid sequence: CASSEWNEQFF.

The gene calls are TRBV6-5 and TRBJ1-2, with 8 nucleotides matching TRBD1. The CDR3 covers 13 residues. The germline CDR1 and CDR2 sequences are MNHEY and SVGAGI. The trim removed 4 bases at V and 8 bases at J, leaving 6 bases unmatched. This CDR3 reads CASSSARGQGYTF. For the CDR3, the DNA is TGTGCCAGCAGTTCGGCCAGGGGGCAAGGCTACACCTTC.

V gene TRBV7-2 combines with J gene TRBJ2-3, with TRBD2 matching 9 bases. The V and J ends lost 5 bases and 1 base, in that order; junction bases with no gene match: 7. The germline CDR1 and CDR2 sequences are SGHTA and FQGNSA. The CDR3 sequence is 16 residues long. The CDR3 DNA is TGTGCCAGCAGCGCGGGGGGGAGGGGCGGCACAGATACGCAGTATTTT. Translated, it gives CASSAGGRGGTDTQYF.

The chain is built from TRBV5-1 and TRBJ2-7, with 8 bases identical to TRBD1. The CDR3 loop spans 14 amino acids. In germline, CDR1 is SGHRS, CDR2 YFSETQ. The J segment lost 5 bases and the V segment lost 3 bases, leaving 7 bases of the junction unmatched. As DNA, the CDR3 is TGCGCCAGCAGCTCCAGCGACAGGGGCCACGAGCAGTACTTC. This translates into CASSSSDRGHEQYF.

This chain uses TRBV5-5 with TRBJ2-5; 7 bases line up with TRBD1. V was pared by 0 bases and J by 4 bases, with 3 bases of the junction left unmatched. Germline V gene sequence: CDR1 SGHKS, CDR2 YYEKEE (reference sequence). The CDR3 runs to 14 residues. CDR3 bases: TGTGCCAGCAGCTTGGAGACAGGGAGAGAGACCCAGTACTTC. Its protein is CASSLETGRETQYF.

The chain is built from TRBV5-1 and TRBJ2-7; 9 nucleotides agree with TRBD1. Germline CDR1 is SGHRS and CDR2 is YFSETQ. This CDR3 comprises 14 residues. V shed 3 bases, J shed 4 bases, and the junction held 5 bases outside the gene matches. CDR3 region: CASSSTGGGYEQYF. In DNA, the CDR3 is TGCGCCAGCAGCTCTACAGGGGGCGGGTACGAGCAGTACTTC.

The CDR3 protein is CASSQAEGTATEAFF. CDR3 DNA sequence: TGTGCCAGCAGCCAAGCAGAAGGGACGGCCACTGAAGCTTTCTTT. This chain uses TRBV4-2 with TRBJ1-1, with D possibly being TRBD1 (5 bases). Germline-derived CDR1 and CDR2 are LGHNA and YNFKEQ. This CDR3 has 15 amino acids. The V end lost 1 base, the J end lost 4 bases, and 13 bases lay between the germline ends.